A selection of T cell receptor beta chains follows, all from one sample in a study of blood T cell repertoires in COVID-19. Sequencing used immunoSEQ multiplex PCR; TCRdb keeps in-frame clones, though not all of them. This sample yields 55,000 or so clones, of which around 80% are seen a single time; approximately 6.3% belongs to the top ten. The specimen sequenced was peripheral blood. The receptors stem from a human donor in a cohort sampled during active or convalescent COVID-19. Each CDR3 is given without its conserved first and last residue.

v_gene	j_gene	CDR3aa
TRBV19	TRBJ1-1	ASSIDPTGPEAF
TRBV15	TRBJ2-5	ATSRDPPGGLKETQY
TRBV7-2	TRBJ2-7	ASSSRGVIYEQY
TRBV7-9	TRBJ1-4	ASSAPGQANEKLF
TRBV7-2	TRBJ1-2	ASSLAAGGNGYT
TRBV6-1	TRBJ1-2	ASSEDVGQGYGYT
TRBV3-1/TRBV3-2	TRBJ2-3	ASSPLFGRGERDTQY
TRBV9	TRBJ2-4	ASSVGGLAKNIQY
TRBV9	TRBJ2-2	ASSGDFLDTGELF
TRBV3-1/TRBV3-2	TRBJ1-1	ASSHADRVLCYTEAF
TRBV15	TRBJ1-5	ATSTTLRGGYQPQH
TRBV7-8	TRBJ2-3	ASSHPGLAGVTDTQY
TRBV6-5	TRBJ2-1	ASRTGGTYNEQF
TRBV18	TRBJ2-2	ASEDRGITGELF
TRBV7-2	TRBJ1-1	ASSPSLVNTEAF
TRBV7-2	TRBJ2-3	ASSLATSGYRTDTQY
TRBV7-2	TRBJ2-3	ASSPGRGGARTDTQY
TRBV7-8	TRBJ1-5	ASSLGGGVGQPQH
TRBV9	TRBJ1-6	ASSVRDKGSPLH
TRBV1	TRBJ2-6	TSSSWCLCTRANVLT
TRBV25-1	TRBJ1-4	ASSPDYRGRHEKLF
TRBV5-5	TRBJ2-2	ASSLAASGGYTGELF
TRBV6-6	TRBJ1-1	ASSYWTGKPSRAF
TRBV2	TRBJ2-3	ASSRWTSGDTTDTQY
TRBV19	TRBJ1-4	ASSIGYLEKLF
TRBV13	TRBJ1-1	ASSLLSGSANGEAF
TRBV19	TRBJ1-2	ASSIDPGQIYGYT
TRBV7-3	TRBJ2-1	ASSLGSGGYNEQF
TRBV24-1	TRBJ2-1	ATSSQTSGYNEQF
TRBV12-3/TRBV12-4	TRBJ2-7	ASSTSIEQY
TRBV18	TRBJ2-5	ASSLKTGETQY
TRBV25-1	TRBJ2-2	ASSEGGLAGYGELF
TRBV7-8	TRBJ2-5	ASSLAMGQGGETQY
TRBV11-3	TRBJ2-3	ASSRTTATDTQY
TRBV7-6	TRBJ1-1	ASSSAGIGTPGTEAF
TRBV6-5	TRBJ1-5	ASRRARDNQPQH
TRBV4-1	TRBJ1-5	ASSHDRDQPQH
TRBV5-1	TRBJ1-2	ASSPDRGSLLGYT
TRBV19	TRBJ2-2	ATKGVNTGELF
TRBV5-6	TRBJ2-1	ASSHSGGASGEQF
TRBV3-1/TRBV3-2	TRBJ1-1	ASSPSGQGSRAF
TRBV5-1	TRBJ2-7	ASSSLPASGVDEQY
TRBV5-4	TRBJ2-2	ASSLGGINSNTGELF
TRBV10-3	TRBJ1-5	ATGQGGQPQH
TRBV19	TRBJ1-2	ASSIAAGWNYGYT
TRBV24-1	TRBJ2-3	ATSDPRGGGGTDTQY
TRBV11-1	TRBJ1-2	ASPLGETTNYGYT
TRBV6-5	TRBJ1-5	ASRRTHSNQPQH
TRBV19	TRBJ1-5	ASSDSGRGQPQH
TRBV19	TRBJ2-3	ASSAETGSSTDTQY
TRBV12-5	TRBJ2-7	ASGLATGGSYEQY
TRBV28	TRBJ2-1	ATTNRQGGYNEQF
TRBV27	TRBJ2-5	ASSLYREETQY
TRBV6-2/TRBV6-3	TRBJ2-6	ASSYTPGTETRGANVLT